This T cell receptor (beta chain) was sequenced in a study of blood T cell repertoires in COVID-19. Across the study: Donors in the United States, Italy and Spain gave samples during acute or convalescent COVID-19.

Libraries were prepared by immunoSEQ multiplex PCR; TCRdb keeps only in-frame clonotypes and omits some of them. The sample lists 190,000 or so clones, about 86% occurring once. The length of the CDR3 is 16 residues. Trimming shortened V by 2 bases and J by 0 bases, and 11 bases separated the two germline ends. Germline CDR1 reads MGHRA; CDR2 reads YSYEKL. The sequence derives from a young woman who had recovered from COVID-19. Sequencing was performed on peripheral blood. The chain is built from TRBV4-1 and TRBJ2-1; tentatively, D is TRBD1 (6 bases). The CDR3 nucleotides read TGCGCCAGCAGCCAACCCACAGGGAGCTCCTACAATGAGCAGTTCTTC. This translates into CASSQPTGSSYNEQFF.